This is a list of T cell receptor beta chains from one sample in a study of vaccination effects on CD4 cells after COVID-19. Their recognized antigens are unknown. Sequencing was performed with immunoSEQ multiplex PCR; in TCRdb, only in-frame clones are kept and a portion is missing. The table has tens of thousands of clones, approximately 70% seen once; the top ten hold approximately 3.8%. The sequencing here drew on CD4+ T cells from PBMCs cultured with HCoV-OC43 spike peptides, taken before COVID-19 vaccination. These receptors originate from a human donor who received a COVID-19 vaccine. Both conserved end residues are part of each CDR3. The D gene is left open where the match is weak. Rows may omit the clone size; those that give it use once, few, many or a size class.

V gene,J gene,clone size,D gene,CDR3 DNA,CDR3 protein
TRBV5-1,TRBJ1-1,.,.,TGCGCCAGCAGCTTGGCCTATGACAGTTACACTGAAGCTTTCTTT,CASSLAYDSYTEAFF
TRBV24-1,TRBJ1-5,once,.,TGTGCCACCAGTGATTTGCAATTGGTTCCTGGGCCTCTTTATAGCAATCAGCCCCAGCATTTT,CATSDLQLVPGPLYSNQPQHF
TRBV29-1,TRBJ2-5,.,TRBD2,TGCAGCGTTGAAGATTGGGGCGGGGGGACAAAAGAGACCCAGTACTTC,CSVEDWGGGTKETQYF
TRBV12-5,TRBJ1-1,.,.,TGTGCTAGTGGTTTGGCTAGTACGAACACTGAAGCTTTCTTT,CASGLASTNTEAFF
TRBV7-3,TRBJ2-1,.,.,TGTGCCAGCAGCTTACAGGGCCTTTCCTACAATGAGCAGTTCTTC,CASSLQGLSYNEQFF
TRBV4-2,TRBJ2-5,.,TRBD1,TGTGCCAGCAGCCTGGGGACAGGGTCGGTTCAAGAGACCCAGTACTTC,CASSLGTGSVQETQYF
TRBV3-1/TRBV3-2,TRBJ1-1,.,TRBD1,TGTGCCAGCAGTAGTACAGGGGGCGCGGGTGCTTTCTTT,CASSSTGGAGAFF
TRBV19,TRBJ2-3,.,TRBD2,TGTGCCAGTAGTACCTTAGGCGCGGGGGGGGCAGATACGCAGTATTTT,CASSTLGAGGADTQYF
TRBV5-1,TRBJ1-2,.,TRBD1,TGCGCCAGCAGCGAAAGGACAGGGTCAGGTCCAATTTACACCTTC,CASSERTGSGPIYTF
TRBV5-1,TRBJ2-3,.,TRBD1,TGCGCCAGCAGCTCTGGACAGGGGACAGATACGCAGTATTTT,CASSSGQGTDTQYF
TRBV27,TRBJ1-6,.,.,TGTGCCAGCAGTTTATCCCCCGGTGGCTATTCACCCCTCCACTTT,CASSLSPGGYSPLHF
TRBV5-4,TRBJ2-3,.,.,TGTGCCAGCAGCTTAGACTGGACAGATACGCAGTATTTT,CASSLDWTDTQYF
TRBV6-2/TRBV6-3,TRBJ1-1,.,.,TGTGCCAGCAGTTACTTGTTCTTGAACACTGAAGCTTTCTTT,CASSYLFLNTEAFF
TRBV5-8,TRBJ1-5,.,.,TGTGCCAGCAGCTTGTGGGGGGAAGGAGGTCAGCCCCAGCATTTT,CASSLWGEGGQPQHF
TRBV24-1,TRBJ2-1,.,.,TGTGCCACCAGTAAGGCTAGCGTTCCTAATGAGCAGTTCTTC,CATSKASVPNEQFF
TRBV24-1,TRBJ2-2,.,TRBD1,TGTGCCACCAGTGACTCGACAGGGAAGAACACCGGGGAGCTGTTTTTT,CATSDSTGKNTGELFF
TRBV7-9,TRBJ1-1,.,.,TGTGCCAGCAGCTTACGGGGCCCGAACACTGAAGCTTTCTTT,CASSLRGPNTEAFF
TRBV3-1/TRBV3-2,TRBJ2-2,.,.,TGTGCCAGCAGCCGGGACGGCAACACCGGGGAGCTGTTTTTT,CASSRDGNTGELFF
TRBV2,TRBJ1-1,.,TRBD1,TGTGCCAGCGGCAGACAGGGGGCTAACACTGAAGCTTTCTTT,CASGRQGANTEAFF
TRBV4-2,TRBJ2-3,.,TRBD2,TGTGCCAGCAGCCAGGGGGTAGCGGGGAGGCAGGATACGCAGTATTTT,CASSQGVAGRQDTQYF
TRBV19,TRBJ2-2,.,TRBD1,TGTGCCAGTAGCAGGACAGGGGGCACCGGGGAGCTGTTTTTT,CASSRTGGTGELFF
TRBV6-5,TRBJ1-6,few,.,TGTGCCAGCAGGGGAGGAGGTCCCCATAATTCACCCCTCCACTTT,CASRGGGPHNSPLHF
TRBV11-3,TRBJ2-1,.,TRBD1,TGTGCCAGCAGCTTAATGGGCGGGACAGGGGTCAATGAGCAGTTCTTC,CASSLMGGTGVNEQFF
TRBV6-2/TRBV6-3,TRBJ2-5,.,.,TGTGCCAGCAGTCAGTCCATTGCGTTAGAGACCCAGTACTTC,CASSQSIALETQYF
TRBV12-3/TRBV12-4,TRBJ2-4,.,.,TGTGCCAGCAGTTTTGATCGTCGACTTCAGTACTTC,CASSFDRRLQYF
TRBV9,TRBJ1-3,.,.,TGTGCCAGCAGCGCAAGTTATGGAAACACCATATATTTT,CASSASYGNTIYF
TRBV24-1,TRBJ1-3,.,.,TGTGCCACCAGTGACCCGTTGGACACCTATTCTGGAAACACCATATATTTT,CATSDPLDTYSGNTIYF
TRBV18,TRBJ2-5,few,TRBD1,TGTGCCAGCTCACCAAAACAGGGGGCGGTGGAGACCCAGTACTTC,CASSPKQGAVETQYF
TRBV6-5,TRBJ2-1,.,.,TGTGCCAGCACGTGGGGTTACAATGAGCAGTTCTTC,CASTWGYNEQFF
TRBV27,TRBJ1-2,.,TRBD1,TGTGCCAGCGGGGACAGGGGGCGTAGCTATGGCTACACCTTC,CASGDRGRSYGYTF
TRBV2,TRBJ2-1,.,.,TGTGCCTTGCGAGGCTCTGCCTGGAATGAGCAGTTCTTC,CALRGSAWNEQFF
TRBV28,TRBJ1-2,.,.,TGTGCCAGCAGCATATCGGGCGCCATTAGAGGCTACACCTTC,CASSISGAIRGYTF
TRBV5-1,TRBJ2-5,.,.,TGCGCCAGCAGCTTGGGGGGCGGGGAGACCCAGTACTTC,CASSLGGGETQYF
TRBV12-3/TRBV12-4,TRBJ2-3,few,TRBD1,TGTGCCAGCAACCCCCGGGACAGAGATACGCAGTATTTT,CASNPRDRDTQYF
TRBV6-2/TRBV6-3,TRBJ1-5,.,TRBD1,TGTGCCAGCAGTTATCGAGGACAGGGTAACCAGCCCCAGCATTTT,CASSYRGQGNQPQHF
TRBV3-1/TRBV3-2,TRBJ1-1,.,.,TGTGCCAGCAGCCAGTATAGGGGTATACAGATTGAAGCTTTCTTT,CASSQYRGIQIEAFF